This T cell receptor (beta chain) comes out of a study of neurological immune-mediated disorders. The germline gives CDR1 KGHSH, CDR2 LQKENI. V lost 6 bases, J lost 8 bases, and 13 bases lay in between. This CDR3 contains 13 residues. Via MiXCR, TCRdb re-called the 5' RACE reads, giving one row per CDR3 protein. The sample has tens of thousands of distinct CDR3 sequences; about 1.8% are singletons. This clonotype appeared a few times. The TCR comes from a woman between 35 and 50 years old with multiple sclerosis. V and J are TRBV18 and TRBJ1-4; D is perhaps TRBD1 (5 bases). Material for sequencing was PBMCs. This CDR3 reads CASSGQEGEKLFF. Written as DNA, the CDR3 is TGTGCCAGCTCGGGGCAGGAGGGCGAAAAACTGTTTTTT.